What follows are 13 T cell receptor beta chains derived from one specimen sequenced in a study of T cell repertoires in cytomegalovirus infection. TCRdb re-called the reads through MiXCR, storing one row per CDR3 protein. This table holds 250,000 or so distinct CDR3 sequences, approximately 15% found once. The sequenced material came from CD8+ T cells from PBMCs. Receptors originate from a human donor in good health (CMV status not recorded). Some clones in this sample may be carry-over from other donors' samples.

The chain joins TRBV7-1 to TRBJ1-1, with 8 bases lining up with TRBD1. TRBV7-1 is an open reading frame whose function is uncertain. The trim removed 3 bases at V and 8 bases at J, leaving 5 bases unmatched. The CDR3 covers 13 residues. The DNA for the CDR3 is TGTGCCAGCAGCTCGGGACAGGTCGGGGAAGCTTTCTTT. Protein sequence: CASSSGQVGEAFF.

The sample holds a few counts of this clonotype. The chain is built from TRBV28 and TRBJ1-1, with no clear D. The CDR3 spans 16 residues. Germline V lookup: CDR1 MDHEN, CDR2 SYDVKM. Trimming shortened V by 2 bases and J by 0 bases, and 13 bases separated the two germline ends. The CDR3 DNA reads TGTGCCAGCAGTTTAGTCGGCCAGAGCATGAACACTGAAGCTTTCTTT. It yields the protein CASSLVGQSMNTEAFF.

This chain uses TRBV5-1 with TRBJ1-1; TRBD1 might be the D (5 bases). V gave up 2 bases and J gave up 0 bases, with 8 bases separating them. Germline-derived CDR1 and CDR2 are SGHRS and YFSETQ. The CDR3 spans 14 residues. Here the CDR3 reads CASSFSGLNTEAFF. In nucleotides, the CDR3 is TGCGCCAGCAGCTTTTCAGGGCTGAACACTGAAGCTTTCTTT.

This clonotype was found a few times. The genes are TRBV20-1 and TRBJ2-2, with 10 bases that match TRBD1. The CDR3 has 16 residues. J lost 4 bases, V lost 0 bases, and 5 bases had no gene match. The germline CDR1 and CDR2 sequences are DFQATT and SNEGSKA (reference sequence). DNA for the CDR3: TGCAGTGCTAGAGATTGGGGACAGGGGACCACCGGGGAGCTGTTTTTT. Amino acid sequence: CSARDWGQGTTGELFF.

The CDR3 reads CASSVYRPQETQYF. The CDR3 DNA reads TGCGCCAGCAGCGTCTACAGGCCCCAAGAGACCCAGTACTTC. This chain joins TRBV5-1 and TRBJ2-5; D may be TRBD1 (5 bases). The CDR3 spans 14 residues. Germline V lookup: CDR1 SGHRS, CDR2 YFSETQ. Trimming took off 4 bases at V and 1 base at J, with 11 bases between the two ends.

This clonotype was seen only a few times. The chain recombines TRBV20-1 with TRBJ1-5, with 7 bases fitting TRBD1. CDR3 length: 15 residues. In germline, CDR1 is DFQATT, CDR2 SNEGSKA (reference sequence). V dropped 3 bases and J dropped 2; count of bases not matched to a gene: 7. The CDR3 sequence is CSASTGEGGNQPQHF. The CDR3 DNA sequence: TGCAGTGCTAGCACAGGGGAAGGGGGCAATCAGCCCCAGCATTTT.

There are a few counts of this clonotype. This chain joins TRBV4-1 and TRBJ2-5; TRBD1 might be the D (6 bases). The CDR3 contains 16 residues. The V end was cut by 1 base, the J end by 5 bases, with 17 bases between. Germline CDR1 MGHRA, CDR2 YSYEKL. The CDR3 loop reads CASSQGERQDRETQYF. CDR3 DNA: TGCGCCAGCAGCCAAGGCGAGCGACAGGACCGGGAGACCCAGTACTTC.

This clonotype was seen ten or more times. The chain uses TRBV28 and TRBJ1-5, with a possible D match to TRBD1 (6 bases). Germline V gives CDR1 MDHEN, CDR2 SYDVKM. Trimming removed 6 bases at V and 3 bases at J, with 18 bases between. The CDR3 extends over 16 amino acids. The chain's CDR3 is CASSRSGALFNQPQHF. Here the CDR3 DNA reads TGTGCCAGCAGCCGATCAGGGGCTCTATTCAATCAGCCCCAGCATTTT.

In its sample, this clonotype was seen many times. The chain links TRBV9 to TRBJ2-2, with unresolved D. CDR3 length: 12 residues. V lost 3 bases, J lost 4 bases, and 4 bases lay in between. CDR1 and CDR2 (germline): SGDLS, YYNGEE. The CDR3 sequence is CASSDITGELFF. The CDR3 DNA reads TGTGCCAGCAGCGACATCACCGGGGAGCTGTTTTTT.

The sample holds a few counts of this clonotype. The chain employs TRBV12-5 and TRBJ1-1; 9 nucleotides match TRBD1. V lost 6 bases, J lost 1 base, and 3 bases stayed unmatched. The CDR3 extends over 14 amino acids. Germline lookup yields CDR1 LGHNT and CDR2 FRNRAP. CDR3 DNA: TGTGCTAGTGGCGAGACAGGGGGGAACACTGAAGCTTTCTTT. Its translation is CASGETGGNTEAFF.

The sample holds many counts of this clonotype. This chain joins TRBV20-1 and TRBJ1-5; 7 bases agree with TRBD1. Germline trimming cut 6 bases from V and 0 bases from J; bases unmatched to any gene: 14. CDR1 DFQATT and CDR2 SNEGSKA come from the germline V gene (reference sequence). This CDR3 has 17 amino acids. CDR3 region: CSAVHAGQKYSNQPQHF. CDR3 DNA sequence: TGCAGTGCCGTACACGCGGGACAGAAATATAGCAATCAGCCCCAGCATTTT.

This clonotype was detected a few times. The chain joins TRBV29-1 to TRBJ2-1, with TRBD2 identical over 8 bases. The CDR3 spans 17 residues. CDR1 SQVTM and CDR2 ANQGSEA come from the germline V gene. With 6 bases clipped from V and 0 bases from J, the junction kept 13 bases outside the gene matches. CDR3 sequence (DNA): TGCAGCGTCGAACCGTTTAGCGGGGCCAGCTCCTACAATGAGCAGTTCTTC. Its protein product is CSVEPFSGASSYNEQFF.

The V gene is TRBV19, the J gene TRBJ1-1; D is uncertain. Germline CDR1 is LNHDA and CDR2 is SQIVND (reference sequence). V was pared by 5 bases and J by 1 base, with 14 bases between. The CDR3 contains 15 residues. In nucleotides, the CDR3 is TGTGCCAGTAGTGTTTTGGGAATTAGGAACACTGAAGCTTTCTTT. Its protein is CASSVLGIRNTEAFF.